This is a list of T cell receptor beta chains from one sample in a study of T cells in localized non-small cell lung cancer. TCRdb's table, derived via immunoSEQ multiplex PCR, lists solely in-frame clones and lacks some. The sample yields almost 40,000 clones, 75% to 85% seen once. The sample in question was PBMCs, obtained before any cancer treatment. The receptors come from a woman aged 35 to 70 with stage II squamous cell lung carcinoma. Each CDR3 is given with its conserved first and last residue. The D gene is left open where the match is weak. Part of the rows lack a size; the others show once, few, many or a class for expanded clones.

cdr3_aa | cdr3_nt | d_call | clone_size | j_call | v_call
CASSLGPTGANVLTF | TGTGCCAGCAGCTTAGGGCCTACCGGGGCCAACGTCCTGACTTTC | NA | NA | TRBJ2-6 | TRBV11-2
CASSPLVHGREDTDTQYF | TGCGCCAGCAGCCCCTTGGTTCACGGGCGGGAGGACACAGATACGCAGTATTTT | TRBD2 | NA | TRBJ2-3 | TRBV5-1
CASSSTRTNREAFF | TGTGCCAGCAGTTCTACCCGGACAAATCGTGAAGCTTTCTTT | NA | NA | TRBJ1-1 | TRBV7-2
CASSLEDSGVTEAFF | TGTGCCAGCAGCTTAGAAGACAGCGGTGTCACTGAAGCTTTCTTT | NA | once | TRBJ1-1 | TRBV5-5
CASSQTGNTEAFF | TGTGCCAGCTCACAGACGGGGAACACTGAAGCTTTCTTT | NA | few | TRBJ1-1 | TRBV18
CASSITVNTEAFF | TGTGCCAGTAGTATAACCGTGAACACTGAAGCTTTCTTT | NA | once | TRBJ1-1 | TRBV19
CASSIDASAGYPQHF | TGTGCCAGTAGTATAGATGCGAGCGCAGGGTATCCCCAGCATTTT | NA | few | TRBJ1-5 | TRBV19
CASSTAGPRLYEQFF | TGTGCCAGCAGTACCGCGGGTCCCCGGCTCTATGAGCAGTTCTTC | NA | few | TRBJ2-1 | TRBV27
CASSSGDGYNSPLHF | TGCGCCAGCAGTTCCGGGGACGGTTATAATTCACCCCTCCACTTT | NA | NA | TRBJ1-6 | TRBV4-3
CASSLNGGGANVLTF | TGTGCCAGCAGCCTAAACGGGGGAGGGGCCAACGTCCTGACTTTC | NA | NA | TRBJ2-6 | TRBV7-2
CASSSGHYSNQPQHF | TGTGCCAGCAGCTCCGGTCATTATAGCAATCAGCCCCAGCATTTT | NA | NA | TRBJ1-5 | TRBV7-9
CASSFSPNTEAFF | TGTGCCAGCAGTTTCTCTCCGAACACTGAAGCTTTCTTT | NA | NA | TRBJ1-1 | TRBV27
CASSQDGGDGYTF | TGCGCCAGCAGCCAAGACGGAGGGGATGGCTACACCTTC | NA | once | TRBJ1-2 | TRBV4-3
CAGSLAGVETQYF | TGTGCCGGGTCTCTAGCGGGAGTGGAGACCCAGTACTTC | TRBD2 | NA | TRBJ2-5 | TRBV28
CASSLASSEQFF | TGTGCCAGCAGCTTAGCTAGTAGTGAGCAGTTCTTC | NA | NA | TRBJ2-1 | TRBV11-3
CASSQDTRVETQYF | TGCGCCAGCAGCCAAGATACACGGGTGGAGACCCAGTACTTC | NA | NA | TRBJ2-5 | TRBV4-3
CASSQDRGANYGYTF | TGCGCCAGCAGCCAAGACCGGGGGGCGAACTATGGCTACACCTTC | NA | few | TRBJ1-2 | TRBV5-1
CASSYPNTGELFF | TGTGCCAGCAGTTATCCAAACACCGGGGAGCTGTTTTTT | NA | NA | TRBJ2-2 | TRBV6-6
CASSSLTGLVLSYSYNEQFF | TGTGCCAGCAGCTCACTTACGGGACTAGTTTTATCTTACTCCTACAATGAGCAGTTCTTC | TRBD2 | NA | TRBJ2-1 | TRBV5-4
CASSLILPEAFF | TGTGCCAGCAGCCTAATACTCCCTGAAGCTTTCTTT | NA | NA | TRBJ1-1 | TRBV28
CASREGEGSTEAFF | TGTGCCAGCAGGGAGGGGGAGGGGTCGACTGAAGCTTTCTTT | NA | NA | TRBJ1-1 | TRBV2
CASALTAGTEAFF | TGTGCTAGTGCCCTGACGGCGGGCACTGAAGCTTTCTTT | NA | NA | TRBJ1-1 | TRBV12-5
CASSPDGGLAVQETQYF | TGTGCCAGCAGCCCAGACGGAGGACTAGCGGTCCAAGAGACCCAGTACTTC | TRBD2 | NA | TRBJ2-5 | TRBV9
CASSTPSYEQYF | TGTGCCAGCAGTACTCCTTCCTACGAGCAGTACTTC | NA | NA | TRBJ2-7 | TRBV5-8
CASSLVRGADSPLHF | TGTGCCAGCAGCTTGGTTCGGGGGGCTGATTCACCCCTCCACTTT | NA | NA | TRBJ1-6 | TRBV5-6
CASSLGSGGGSGANVLTF | TGTGCCAGCAGCTTGGGGTCAGGGGGTGGATCTGGGGCCAACGTCCTGACTTTC | TRBD1 | NA | TRBJ2-6 | TRBV7-8
CASSSSGGTDTQYF | TGCGCCAGCAGCTCTAGCGGGGGAACAGATACGCAGTATTTT | TRBD2 | NA | TRBJ2-3 | TRBV10-1
CASSSLSSYNEQFF | TGTGCCAGCAGTTCTCTGAGCTCCTACAATGAGCAGTTCTTC | NA | NA | TRBJ2-1 | TRBV6-1
CASSPKSLGGDLSYEQYF | TGCGCCAGCAGCCCGAAAAGTCTTGGGGGAGACCTCTCCTACGAGCAGTACTTC | NA | NA | TRBJ2-7 | TRBV4-3
CASSQDGQGRQPQHF | TGTGCCAGCAGCCAAGACGGGCAGGGTCGACAGCCCCAGCATTTT | NA | NA | TRBJ1-5 | TRBV4-2
CASSNPVPYTGELFF | TGTGCCAGTAGTAACCCCGTTCCCTACACCGGGGAGCTGTTTTTT | NA | few | TRBJ2-2 | TRBV19
CASSTKPGGWTGELFF | TGTGCCAGCAGCACTAAACCAGGGGGTTGGACCGGGGAGCTGTTTTTT | TRBD1 | few | TRBJ2-2 | TRBV7-9
CASRYRDSSYNEQFF | TGTGCCAGCAGATACCGGGACAGCTCATACAATGAGCAGTTCTTC | TRBD1 | few | TRBJ2-1 | TRBV5-7
CASSLGRRPAETQYF | TGTGCCAGCAGCTTGGGGCGGCGCCCAGCAGAGACCCAGTACTTC | NA | NA | TRBJ2-5 | TRBV5-6
CASSLDGQGDQPQHF | TGCGCCAGCAGCTTGGACGGACAGGGGGACCAGCCCCAGCATTTT | TRBD1 | few | TRBJ1-5 | TRBV5-1
CASSSGTSGPYNEQFF | TGTGCCAGCAGCTCCGGAACTAGCGGGCCCTACAATGAGCAGTTCTTC | TRBD2 | few | TRBJ2-1 | TRBV7-3
CASSFGQANYGYTF | TGCGCCAGCAGCTTTGGACAGGCTAACTATGGCTACACCTTC | TRBD1 | once | TRBJ1-2 | TRBV5-1
CSAGPDLVGTDTQYF | TGCAGCGCCGGGCCGGATCTAGTGGGCACAGATACGCAGTATTTT | NA | once | TRBJ2-3 | TRBV29-1
CASSFRDYNTGELFF | TGTGCCAGCAGCTTTAGGGACTATAACACCGGGGAGCTGTTTTTT | TRBD2 | NA | TRBJ2-2 | TRBV5-5
CASSRLAGVRETQYF | TGTGCCAGCAGCAGACTAGCGGGAGTTCGCGAGACCCAGTACTTC | TRBD2 | NA | TRBJ2-5 | TRBV6-5
CASSPGQSSYEQYF | TGTGCCAGCAGCCCCGGACAGAGCTCCTACGAGCAGTACTTC | NA | NA | TRBJ2-7 | TRBV6-6
CASSLGGSDYGYTF | TGTGCCAGCAGCTTAGGAGGCTCCGACTATGGCTACACCTTC | NA | NA | TRBJ1-2 | TRBV7-2
CSVAGQNSYEQYF | TGCAGCGTCGCTGGACAGAATAGTTACGAGCAGTACTTC | NA | NA | TRBJ2-7 | TRBV29-1
CASSLSSVAGYTF | TGTGCCAGCAGCTTAAGTTCGGTGGCTGGCTACACCTTC | NA | NA | TRBJ1-2 | TRBV7-9
CASSARQGAGTGELFF | TGCGCCAGCAGCGCAAGACAGGGGGCCGGCACCGGGGAGCTGTTTTTT | TRBD1 | NA | TRBJ2-2 | TRBV5-1
CASSPSRLQLAKNIQYF | TGTGCCAGCAGCCCGTCCCGACTACAACTAGCCAAAAACATTCAGTACTTC | NA | few | TRBJ2-4 | TRBV7-2
CASSLVAGGFTDTQYF | TGTGCCAGCAGTCTGGTAGCGGGGGGATTCACAGATACGCAGTATTTT | TRBD2 | few | TRBJ2-3 | TRBV28
CASSTLGFYGYTF | TGTGCCAGCAGTACTCTGGGTTTCTATGGCTACACCTTC | NA | once | TRBJ1-2 | TRBV6-5
CASSSNYEQYF | TGTGCCAGCAGTTCCAATTACGAGCAGTACTTC | NA | NA | TRBJ2-7 | TRBV28
CASSGGVGYGYTF | TGCGCCAGCAGCGGAGGGGTCGGCTATGGCTACACCTTC | NA | once | TRBJ1-2 | TRBV5-1
CASSFVAAELFF | TGTGCCAGCAGCTTTGTAGCCGCGGAGCTGTTTTTT | NA | many | TRBJ2-2 | TRBV5-6
CASRNIPDSSSPLHF | TGTGCCAGCAGGAACATCCCGGACAGCTCTTCACCCCTCCACTTT | NA | NA | TRBJ1-6 | TRBV28
CSAPVGPQAFF | TGCAGTGCTCCAGTGGGACCACAAGCTTTCTTT | NA | few | TRBJ1-1 | TRBV20-1
CASSSLTNEQFF | TGTGCCAGCAGTTCCCTTACCAATGAGCAGTTCTTC | NA | few | TRBJ2-1 | TRBV6-5
CASSEGTSGGASHETQYF | TGTGCCAGCAGTGAAGGGACTAGCGGGGGGGCCTCCCATGAGACCCAGTACTTC | TRBD2 | NA | TRBJ2-5 | TRBV6-1
CASSVSWRATDTQYF | TGTGCCAGCAGCGTAAGTTGGCGGGCCACAGATACGCAGTATTTT | NA | NA | TRBJ2-3 | TRBV7-9